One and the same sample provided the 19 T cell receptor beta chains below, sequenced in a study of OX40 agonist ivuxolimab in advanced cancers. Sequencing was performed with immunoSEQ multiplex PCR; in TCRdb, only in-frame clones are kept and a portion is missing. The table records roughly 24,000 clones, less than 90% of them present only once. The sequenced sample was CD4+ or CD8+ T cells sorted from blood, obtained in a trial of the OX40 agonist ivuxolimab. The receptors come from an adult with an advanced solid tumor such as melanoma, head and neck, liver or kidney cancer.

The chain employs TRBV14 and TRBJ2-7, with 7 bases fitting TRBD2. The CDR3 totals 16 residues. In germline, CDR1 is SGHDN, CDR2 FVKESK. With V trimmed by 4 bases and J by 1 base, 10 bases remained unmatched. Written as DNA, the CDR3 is TGTGCCAGCAGCCCGACCGGGACTACGTCATCCTACGAGCAGTACTTC. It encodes CASSPTGTTSSYEQYF.

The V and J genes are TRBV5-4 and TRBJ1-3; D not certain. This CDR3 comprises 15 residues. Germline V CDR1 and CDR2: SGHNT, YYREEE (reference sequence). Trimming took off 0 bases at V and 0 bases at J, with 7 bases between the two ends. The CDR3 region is CASSLDSNSGNTIYF. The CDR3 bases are TGTGCCAGCAGCTTGGACAGTAACTCTGGAAACACCATATATTTT.

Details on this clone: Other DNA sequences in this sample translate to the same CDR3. CDR3 DNA sequence: TGTGCCAGCAGCTTAGACTTCACCGGGGAGCTGTTTTTT. Translated, it gives CASSLDFTGELFF. V usage is TRBV11-3 and J usage is TRBJ2-2; no definite D call. V lost 0 bases and J 4 bases, leaving 3 bases between the germline ends. CDR3 length: 13 residues. Per germline, CDR1 SGHNT and CDR2 YENEEA.

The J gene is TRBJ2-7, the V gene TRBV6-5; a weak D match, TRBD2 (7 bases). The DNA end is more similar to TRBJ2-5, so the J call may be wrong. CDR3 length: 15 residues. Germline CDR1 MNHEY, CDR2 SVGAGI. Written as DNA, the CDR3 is TGTGCCAGCAGTTTGGGGGGGGCTCTCCAAGAGACCCAGTACTTC. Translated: CASSLGGALQETQYF.

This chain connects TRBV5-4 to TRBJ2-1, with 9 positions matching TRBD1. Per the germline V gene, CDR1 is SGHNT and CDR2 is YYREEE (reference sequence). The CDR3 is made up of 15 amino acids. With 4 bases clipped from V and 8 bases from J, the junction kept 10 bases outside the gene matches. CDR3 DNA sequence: TGTGCCAGCAGCGGGCACGGGACAGGGATCTATGAGCAGTTCTTC. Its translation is CASSGHGTGIYEQFF.

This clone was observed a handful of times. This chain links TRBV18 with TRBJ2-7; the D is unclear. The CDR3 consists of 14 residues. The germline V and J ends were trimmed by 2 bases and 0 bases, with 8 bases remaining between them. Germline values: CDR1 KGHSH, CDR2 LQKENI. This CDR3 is CASSPDMASYEQYF. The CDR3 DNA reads TGTGCCAGCTCACCAGACATGGCCTCCTACGAGCAGTACTTC.

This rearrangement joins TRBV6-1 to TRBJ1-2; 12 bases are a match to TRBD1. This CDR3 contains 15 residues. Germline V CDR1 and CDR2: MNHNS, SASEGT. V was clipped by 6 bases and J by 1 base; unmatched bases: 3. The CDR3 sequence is CASRGQGAGNYGYTF. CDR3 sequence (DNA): TGTGCCAGCAGGGGACAGGGGGCTGGTAACTATGGCTACACCTTC.

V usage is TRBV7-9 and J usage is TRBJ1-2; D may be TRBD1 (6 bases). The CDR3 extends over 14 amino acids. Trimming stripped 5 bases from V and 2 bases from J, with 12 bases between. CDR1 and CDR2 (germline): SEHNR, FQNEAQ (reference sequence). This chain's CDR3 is CASSQRTENYGYTF. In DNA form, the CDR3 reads TGTGCCAGCAGCCAACGGACAGAAAACTATGGCTACACCTTC.

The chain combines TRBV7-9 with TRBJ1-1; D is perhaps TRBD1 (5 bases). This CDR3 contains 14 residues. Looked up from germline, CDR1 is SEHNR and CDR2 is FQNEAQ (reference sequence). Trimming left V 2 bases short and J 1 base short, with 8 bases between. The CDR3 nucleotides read TGTGCCAGCAGCTTAAGACAGCGGAACACTGAAGCTTTCTTT. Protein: CASSLRQRNTEAFF. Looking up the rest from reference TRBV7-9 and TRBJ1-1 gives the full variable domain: DTGVSQNPRHKITKRGQNVTFRCDPISEHNRLYWYRQTLGQGPEFLTYFQNEAQLEKSRLLSDRFSAERPKGSFSTLEIQRTEQGDSAMYLCASSLRQRNTEAFFGQGTRLTVV.

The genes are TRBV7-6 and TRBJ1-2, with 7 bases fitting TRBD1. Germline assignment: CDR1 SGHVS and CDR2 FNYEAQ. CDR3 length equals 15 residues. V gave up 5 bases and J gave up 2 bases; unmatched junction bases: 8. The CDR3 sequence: CASSPDRVANYGYTF. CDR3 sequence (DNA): TGTGCCAGCAGCCCCGACAGGGTTGCCAACTATGGCTACACCTTC.

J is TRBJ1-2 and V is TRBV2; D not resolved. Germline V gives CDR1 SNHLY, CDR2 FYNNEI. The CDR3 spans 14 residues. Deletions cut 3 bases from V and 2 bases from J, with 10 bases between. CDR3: CASSEFNSNYGYTF. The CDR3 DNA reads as TGTGCCAGCAGTGAGTTCAACAGCAACTATGGCTACACCTTC.

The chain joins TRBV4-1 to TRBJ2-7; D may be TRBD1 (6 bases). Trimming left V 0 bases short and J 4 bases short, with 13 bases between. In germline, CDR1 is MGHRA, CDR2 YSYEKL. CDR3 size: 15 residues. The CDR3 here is CASSQDQGFFYEQYF. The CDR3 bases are TGCGCCAGCAGCCAAGATCAGGGGTTTTTTTACGAGCAGTACTTC.

CDR3 nucleotide sequence: TGTGCCAGCTCACTCCGCCGGACAGGGGTCACTGAAGCTTTCTTT. The encoded protein is CASSLRRTGVTEAFF. The V gene is TRBV18, the J gene TRBJ1-1; 9 nucleotides line up with TRBD1. V was clipped by 4 bases and J by 4 bases; unmatched bases: 7. Germline loops: CDR1 KGHSH, CDR2 LQKENI. The CDR3 sequence is 15 residues long.

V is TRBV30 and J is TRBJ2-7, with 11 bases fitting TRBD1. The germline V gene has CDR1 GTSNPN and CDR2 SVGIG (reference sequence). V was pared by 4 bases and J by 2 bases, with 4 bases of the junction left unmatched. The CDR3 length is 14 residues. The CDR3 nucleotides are TGTGCCTGGATTCCGGGACAGGGGGCCTACGAGCAGTACTTC. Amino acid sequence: CAWIPGQGAYEQYF.

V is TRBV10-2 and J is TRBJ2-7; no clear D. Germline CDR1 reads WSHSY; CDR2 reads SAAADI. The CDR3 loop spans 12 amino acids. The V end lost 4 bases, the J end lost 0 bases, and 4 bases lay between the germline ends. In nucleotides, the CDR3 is TGCGCCAGCAGTGGCGGCTCCTACGAGCAGTACTTC. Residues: CASSGGSYEQYF.

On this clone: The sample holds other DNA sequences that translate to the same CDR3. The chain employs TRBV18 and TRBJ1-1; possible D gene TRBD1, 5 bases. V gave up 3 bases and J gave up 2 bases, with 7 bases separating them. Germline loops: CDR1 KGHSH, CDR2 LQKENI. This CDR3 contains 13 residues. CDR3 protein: CASSPGLNTEAFF. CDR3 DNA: TGTGCCAGCTCACCGGGACTTAACACTGAAGCTTTCTTT.

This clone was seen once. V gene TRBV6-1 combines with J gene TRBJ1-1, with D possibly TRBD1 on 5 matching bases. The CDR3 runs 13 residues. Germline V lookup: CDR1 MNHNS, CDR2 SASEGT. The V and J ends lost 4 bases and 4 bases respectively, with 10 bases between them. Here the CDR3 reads CASSVRVATEAFF. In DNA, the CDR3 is TGTGCCAGCAGTGTCAGGGTTGCCACTGAAGCTTTCTTT.

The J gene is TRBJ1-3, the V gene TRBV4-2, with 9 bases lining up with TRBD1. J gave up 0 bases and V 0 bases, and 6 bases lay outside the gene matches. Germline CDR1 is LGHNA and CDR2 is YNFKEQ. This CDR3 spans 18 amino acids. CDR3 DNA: TGTGCCAGCAGCCAAGATCTGCCGGGACAGGGCTCTGGAAACACCATATATTTT. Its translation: CASSQDLPGQGSGNTIYF.

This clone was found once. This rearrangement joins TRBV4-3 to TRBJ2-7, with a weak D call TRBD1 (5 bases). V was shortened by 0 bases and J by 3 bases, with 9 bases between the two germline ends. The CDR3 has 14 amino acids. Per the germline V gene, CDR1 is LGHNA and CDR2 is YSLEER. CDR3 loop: CASSQDKQGYEQYF. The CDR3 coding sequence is TGCGCCAGCAGCCAAGATAAGCAGGGCTACGAGCAGTACTTC.